This paragraph reports one TCR beta chain. This sample is drawn from a study of T cells in localized non-small cell lung cancer. CDR1 MDHEN and CDR2 SYDVKM come from the germline V gene. V was clipped by 6 bases and J by 5 bases, with 23 bases between them. The CDR3 has 16 residues. Here immunoSEQ multiplex PCR was the method, and the copy in TCRdb shows in-frame clones only, minus some. The sample contains thousands of clones, about 28% of which appear only once. The sequenced sample was lung tumor tissue, obtained before any cancer treatment. The J gene is TRBJ2-7, the V gene TRBV28, with D tentatively TRBD1 (6 bases). The receptor comes from a female donor older than 55 with stage I lung adenocarcinoma. In DNA form, the CDR3 reads TGTGCCAGCAGCCCCTACCCCCAGAACCAGGGGAACGAGCAGTACTTC. Protein sequence: CASSPYPQNQGNEQYF.